What follows are 9 T cell receptor beta chains derived from one specimen sequenced in a study of shared clonotypes between healthy human individuals. The table came from immunoSEQ multiplex PCR; TCRdb's copy has only in-frame clones and leaves some out. The table records about 380,000 clones, approximately 96% of them present only once. The sample taken for sequencing was memory CD8+ T cells sorted from blood. Subset of the sample: CD45RO+ cells pooled with CCR7-negative TemRA cells. All receptors derive from a man younger than 45 in good health.

This chain links TRBV28 with TRBJ1-1, with TRBD1 as a possible D gene (6 bases). CDR3 length equals 13 residues. The germline V and J ends were trimmed by 10 bases and 1 base, with 13 bases remaining between them. Germline CDR1 reads MDHEN; CDR2 reads SYDVKM. DNA of the CDR3: TGTGCCAACCAACCGACAGGGAACACTGAAGCTTTCTTT. It codes for CANQPTGNTEAFF.

About this clone: Distinct nucleotide sequences in the sample also encode this CDR3. The chain couples TRBV10-3 to TRBJ1-2, with D tentatively TRBD1 (5 bases). Germline V gives CDR1 ENHRY, CDR2 SYGVKD. V dropped 7 bases and J dropped 4 bases, with 7 bases sitting between them. The CDR3 extends over 11 amino acids. The CDR3, as DNA: TGTGCCATCACGGGGACCTATGGCTACACCTTC. It translates to CAITGTYGYTF.

The chain couples TRBV19 to TRBJ1-4; no definite D call. With 10 bases removed from V and 8 bases from J, the gap between germline ends came to 14 bases. The CDR3 is 12 residues long. Per the germline V gene, CDR1 is LNHDA and CDR2 is SQIVND (reference sequence). The CDR3 DNA sequence: TGTGCCATCGCCAAACCCGGGGAAAAACTGTTTTTT. It specifies CAIAKPGEKLFF. The full variable domain, its missing parts supplied by reference TRBV19 and TRBJ1-4, is DGGITQSPKYLFRKEGQNVTLSCEQNLNHDAMYWYRQDPGQGLRLIYYSQIVNDFQKGDIAEGYSVSREKKESFPLTVTSAQKNPTAFYLCAIAKPGEKLFFGSGTQLSVL.

J is TRBJ2-7 and V is TRBV28; 11 nucleotides align to TRBD1. The CDR3 covers 16 residues. Germline V gene lookup returns CDR1 MDHEN and CDR2 SYDVKM. Trimming at V came to 5 bases and at J to 6 bases, leaving 12 bases not matched to a gene. The CDR3 loop reads CASSAIPGQGVGEQYF. CDR3 nucleotide sequence: TGTGCCAGCAGTGCCATACCGGGACAGGGGGTGGGCGAGCAGTACTTC.

The chain is built from TRBV7-2 and TRBJ2-1; D may correspond to TRBD1 or TRBD2 (6 bases each). Germline V lookup: CDR1 SGHTA, CDR2 FQGNSA. The CDR3 extends over 13 amino acids. The V end lost 4 bases, the J end lost 4 bases, and 8 bases lay between the germline ends. CDR3 nucleotide sequence: TGTGCCAGCAGCTGGAGGGGGTACAATGAGCAGTTCTTC. It codes for CASSWRGYNEQFF.

The rearrangement links TRBV28 to TRBJ1-5, with D tentatively TRBD1 (5 bases). Germline CDR1 MDHEN, CDR2 SYDVKM. This CDR3 is built from 15 residues. Trimming cost V 4 bases and J 0 bases, with 10 bases left between them. CDR3: CASSWRGSSNQPQHF. The CDR3 DNA reads TGTGCCAGCAGTTGGCGGGGCTCTAGCAATCAGCCCCAGCATTTT.

The CDR3 loop reads CSVLGQGQETQYF. For the CDR3, the DNA is TGCAGCGTCCTCGGACAGGGCCAAGAGACCCAGTACTTC. The chain combines TRBV29-1 with TRBJ2-5; 8 nucleotides line up with TRBD1. The CDR3 totals 13 residues. V trimming: 6 bases; J trimming: 1 base; junction bases outside the gene matches: 4. Germline V gene data show CDR1 as SQVTM and CDR2 as ANQGSEA. The full variable domain, its missing parts supplied by reference TRBV29-1 and TRBJ2-5, is SAVISQKPSRDICQRGTSLTIQCQVDSQVTMMFWYRQQPGQSLTLIATANQGSEATYESGFVIDKFPISRPNLTFSTLTVSNMSPEDSSIYLCSVLGQGQETQYFGPGTRLLVL.

The rearrangement links TRBV1 to TRBJ2-7; the listed D gene, TRBD2, was not tested against the DNA. TRBV1 constitutes a pseudogene. The CDR3 is 15 amino acids. CDR3 residues: CTSSQVRVPFYEQYF. The DNA for the CDR3 is TGCACCAGCAGCCAAGTGAGGGTTCCCTTCTACGAGCAGTACTTC.

The chain couples TRBV5-1 to TRBJ2-5; D is unresolved. Germline CDR1 reads SGHRS; CDR2 reads YFSETQ. The CDR3 spans 14 residues. Deletions cut 0 bases from V and 2 bases from J, with 8 bases between. The CDR3: CASSLGSNQETQYF. The CDR3 coding sequence is TGCGCCAGCAGCTTGGGGAGTAATCAAGAGACCCAGTACTTC.